This TCR beta chain was recorded in a study of T cells after yellow fever vaccination. Study-wide findings and caveats: The booster saw the reappearance of most primary-vaccination clones (roughly 96% CD4, roughly 87% CD8).

This clonotype showed up just a few times. Its antigen is not known. The study made its TCR cDNA through 5'RACE template switching. That step introduced a universal primer site along with UMIs. Via MiXCR, TCRdb re-called the 5' RACE reads, giving one row per CDR3 protein. The sample lists about 63,000 distinct CDR3 sequences, about 7% seen once, with 36% in the top ten. The receptor was isolated from a man between 25 and 39 years old who received the YFV17D yellow fever vaccine. The material sequenced was CD8+ T cells sorted from PBMCs, taken 15 days after the yellow fever booster vaccination.

The CDR3 spells CASSFLDGPQETQYF. DNA for the CDR3: TGCGCCAGCAGCTTCTTGGATGGGCCCCAAGAGACCCAGTACTTC. The V call is TRBV5-1, the J call TRBJ2-5; no definite D call. CDR3 length: 15 residues. V shed 2 bases and J shed 1 base, with 12 bases lying between them. Germline lookup yields CDR1 SGHRS and CDR2 YFSETQ.